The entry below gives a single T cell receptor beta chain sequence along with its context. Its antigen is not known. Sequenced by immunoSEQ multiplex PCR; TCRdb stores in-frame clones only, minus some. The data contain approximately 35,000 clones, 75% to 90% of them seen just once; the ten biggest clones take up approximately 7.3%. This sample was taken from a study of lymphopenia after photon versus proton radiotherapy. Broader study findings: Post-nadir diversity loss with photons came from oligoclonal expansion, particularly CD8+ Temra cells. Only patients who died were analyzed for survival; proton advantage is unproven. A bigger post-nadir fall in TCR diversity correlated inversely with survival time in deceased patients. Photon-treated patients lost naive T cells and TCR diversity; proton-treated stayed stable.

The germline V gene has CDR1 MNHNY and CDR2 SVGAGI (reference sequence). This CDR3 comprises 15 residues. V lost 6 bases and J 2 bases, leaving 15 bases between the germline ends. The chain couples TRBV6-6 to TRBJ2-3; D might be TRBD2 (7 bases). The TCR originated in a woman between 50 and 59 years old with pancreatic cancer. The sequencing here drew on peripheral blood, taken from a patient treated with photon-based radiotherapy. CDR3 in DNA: TGTGCCAGCAGCCAACAGGGAGGGTTCACAGATACGCAGTATTTT. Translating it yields CASSQQGGFTDTQYF.